The sequence of this T cell receptor beta chain was determined in a study of technical replicates of blood from several donors. TCRdb keeps only in-frame clones here, not all; method: immunoSEQ multiplex PCR. The data show about 75,000 clones, 90% to 95% seen once. The CDR3 has 14 residues. Germline V lookup: CDR1 SGHNT, CDR2 YYREEE (reference sequence). With V trimmed by 4 bases and J by 5 bases, 7 bases remained unmatched. This clonotype originated in a human donor in good health. Some clones in this sample may be carry-over from other donors' samples. The sequencing input was T cells isolated from PBMCs. J is TRBJ1-1 and V is TRBV5-4, with 8 bases identical to TRBD1. The CDR3 bases are TGTGCCAGCAGCCCGGACAGGGTCTGGACTGAAGCTTTCTTT. This encodes CASSPDRVWTEAFF.